This T cell receptor (beta chain) is drawn from a study of blood T cell repertoires in COVID-19. As for the study in general: Samples came from the United States, Italy and Spain, spanning acute and convalescent COVID-19. The analysed material was cDNA or gDNA that came from T cells, B-cell-depleted T cells, or PBMCs.

In regard to this clone: The sample has other DNA sequences that encode this CDR3 too.

Original processing methods: The authors estimated nucleated cell counts from reference gene primer amplification. Profiled with immunoSEQ multiplex PCR; TCRdb holds only in-frame clones, not every one. V, J and clone size reflect that table, while D and trimming were determined from the DNA. The data show approximately 150,000 clones, 85% to 90% seen once. Germline V gene sequence: CDR1 SGHRS, CDR2 YFSETQ. This CDR3 spans 14 amino acids. V dropped 0 bases and J dropped 6 bases, with 9 bases sitting between them. This sequence originates from a woman between 50 and 59 years old with active or convalescent COVID-19. This chain joins TRBV5-1 and TRBJ2-2; weak D call: TRBD1 (6 bases). Input material: peripheral blood. The CDR3 bases are TGCGCCAGCAGCTTGGAACAGGGTGCCGGGGAGCTGTTTTTT. Its translation is CASSLEQGAGELFF.